The clone carrying this T cell receptor beta chain occurred once. This record belongs to a study of blood T cell repertoires in COVID-19. Turning to the study itself: Italy, Spain and the United States were the sources of the convalescent and acute COVID-19 samples. PBMCs, B-cell-depleted T cells, or T cells were the source of the cDNA or gDNA that made up the material.

Looked up from germline, CDR1 is SGHTA and CDR2 is FQGNSA. Trimming took off 5 bases at V and 4 bases at J, with 11 bases between the two ends. The CDR3 has 13 amino acids. TCRdb's copy holds only in-frame clones and misses some; the assay was immunoSEQ multiplex PCR. The profile shows approximately 90,000 clones, 80% to 90% of them singletons. Material: peripheral blood. The chain recombines TRBV7-2 with TRBJ1-2; maybe TRBD1 (5 bases). The sequence came from a human donor with acute or convalescent COVID-19. The donor label of this sample is uncertain. The CDR3 is CASSVAGGYGYTF. DNA of the CDR3: TGTGCCAGCAGCGTGGCGGGGGGCTATGGCTACACCTTC. The full variable domain, completed using reference TRBV7-2 and TRBJ1-2, is GAGVSQSPSNKVTEKGKDVELRCDPISGHTALYWYRQSLGQGLEFLIYFQGNSAPDKSGLPSDRFSAERTGGSVSTLTIQRTQQEDSAVYLCASSVAGGYGYTFGSGTRLTVV.